This T cell receptor beta chain emerged from a study of T-cell memory formation after mild COVID-19. Via MiXCR, TCRdb re-called the 5' RACE reads, giving one row per CDR3 protein. The sample shows around 400,000 distinct CDR3 sequences, less than 25% of them seen only once. The clonotype was recovered from an adult woman who had mild COVID-19 (a few samples of this study predate the infection). Cell type and time point are not known. Source material: PBMCs or a T cell subset sorted from them (not recorded which).

The CDR3 nucleotides are TGTGCCAGCAGCTTAGCATCGGGCGTCCCGTTGAGCTACGAGCAGTACTTC. Residues: CASSLASGVPLSYEQYF. The rearrangement links TRBV11-1 to TRBJ2-7, with D hard to call. Germline V gives CDR1 SGHAT, CDR2 FQDESV (reference sequence). Trimming shortened V by 0 bases and J by 3 bases, and 18 bases separated the two germline ends. This CDR3 is 17 amino acids long.